This T cell receptor (beta chain) was captured in a study of control samples from healthy donors and cancer patients. Measured with immunoSEQ multiplex PCR; TCRdb has only the in-frame clones, and not every one. The sample records around 130,000 clones, 90% being singletons. The CDR3 contains 14 residues. The J segment lost 3 bases and the V segment lost 6 bases, leaving 7 bases of the junction unmatched. Germline values: CDR1 SNHLY, CDR2 FYNNEI. The rearrangement joins TRBV2 to TRBJ1-2; TRBD1 matches at 7 bases. The source is a man aged 18 to 30 in good health. The specimen sequenced was blood. The CDR3 bases are TGTGCCAGCAGATTCGACAGGGTCGACTATGGCTACACCTTC. It translates to CASRFDRVDYGYTF.